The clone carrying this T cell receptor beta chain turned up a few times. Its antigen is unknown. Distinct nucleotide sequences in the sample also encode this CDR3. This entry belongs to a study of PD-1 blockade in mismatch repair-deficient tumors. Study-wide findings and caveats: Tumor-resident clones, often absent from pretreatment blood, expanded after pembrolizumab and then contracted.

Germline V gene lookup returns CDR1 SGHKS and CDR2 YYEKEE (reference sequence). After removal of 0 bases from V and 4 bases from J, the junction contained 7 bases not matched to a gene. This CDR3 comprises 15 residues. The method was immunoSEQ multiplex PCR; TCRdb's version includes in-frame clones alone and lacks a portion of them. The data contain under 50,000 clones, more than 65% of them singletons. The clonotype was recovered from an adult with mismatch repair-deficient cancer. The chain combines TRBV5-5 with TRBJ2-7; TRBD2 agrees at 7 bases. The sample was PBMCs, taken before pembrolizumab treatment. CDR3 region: CASSLAPGGSYEQYF. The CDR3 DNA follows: TGTGCCAGCAGCTTGGCCCCGGGAGGCTCTTACGAGCAGTACTTC. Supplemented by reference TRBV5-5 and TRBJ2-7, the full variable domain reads DAGVTQSPTHLIKTRGQQVTLRCSPISGHKSVSWYQQVLGQGPQFIFQYYEKEERGRGNFPDRFSARQFPNYSSELNVNALLLGDSALYLCASSLAPGGSYEQYFGPGTRLTVT.